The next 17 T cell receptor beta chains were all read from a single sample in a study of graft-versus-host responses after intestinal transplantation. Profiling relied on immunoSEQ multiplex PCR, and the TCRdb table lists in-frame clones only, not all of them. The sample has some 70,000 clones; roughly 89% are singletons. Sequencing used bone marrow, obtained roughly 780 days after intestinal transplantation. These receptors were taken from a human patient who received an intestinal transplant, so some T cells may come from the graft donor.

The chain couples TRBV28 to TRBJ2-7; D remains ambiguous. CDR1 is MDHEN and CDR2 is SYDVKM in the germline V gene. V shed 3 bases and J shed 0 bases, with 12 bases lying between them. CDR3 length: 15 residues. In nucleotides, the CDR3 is TGTGCCAGCAGTTTTCCGGGTAGGGACTCCTACGAGCAGTACTTC. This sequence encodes CASSFPGRDSYEQYF.

The CDR3 DNA reads as TGTGCCACCAGCAGAGCGGGCGGGATCGGTTGGGACACGCAGTATTTT. Amino acid sequence: CATSRAGGIGWDTQYF. V and J are TRBV15 and TRBJ2-3; TRBD2 might be the D (6 bases). Germline V lookup: CDR1 LNHNV, CDR2 YYDKDF (reference sequence). Between the trimmed V and J ends, which lost 1 base and 9 bases, there was a span of 20 bases. The CDR3 loop spans 16 amino acids.

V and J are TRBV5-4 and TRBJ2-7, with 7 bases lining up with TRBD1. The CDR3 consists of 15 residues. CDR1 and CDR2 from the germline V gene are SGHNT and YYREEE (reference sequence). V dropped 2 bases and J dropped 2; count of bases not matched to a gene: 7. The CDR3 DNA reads TGTGCCAGCAGCTTTCAAACAGGGGAAGCCTACGAGCAGTACTTC. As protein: CASSFQTGEAYEQYF.

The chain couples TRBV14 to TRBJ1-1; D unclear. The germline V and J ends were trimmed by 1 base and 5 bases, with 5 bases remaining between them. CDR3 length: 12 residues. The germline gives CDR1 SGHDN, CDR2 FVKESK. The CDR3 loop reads CASSQVGTEAFF. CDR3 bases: TGTGCCAGCAGCCAAGTGGGGACTGAAGCTTTCTTT.

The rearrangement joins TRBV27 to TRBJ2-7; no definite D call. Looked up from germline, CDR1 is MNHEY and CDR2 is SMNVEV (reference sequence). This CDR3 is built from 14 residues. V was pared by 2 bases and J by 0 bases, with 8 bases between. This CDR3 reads CASSLTPSSYEQYF. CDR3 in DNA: TGTGCCAGCAGTTTAACCCCGAGCTCCTACGAGCAGTACTTC.

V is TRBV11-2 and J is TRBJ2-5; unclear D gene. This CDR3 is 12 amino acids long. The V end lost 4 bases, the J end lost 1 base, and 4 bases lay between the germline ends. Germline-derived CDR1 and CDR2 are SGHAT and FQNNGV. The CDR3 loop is CASSWTQETQYF. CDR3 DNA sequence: TGTGCCAGCAGCTGGACCCAAGAGACCCAGTACTTC.

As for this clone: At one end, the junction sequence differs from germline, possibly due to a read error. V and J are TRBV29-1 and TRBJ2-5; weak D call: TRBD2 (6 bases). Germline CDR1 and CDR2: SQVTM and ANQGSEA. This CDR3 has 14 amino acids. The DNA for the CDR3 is TGCAGCTTTGAGGAAGGACTAAACCAAGAGACCCAGTACTTC. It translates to CSFEEGLNQETQYF.

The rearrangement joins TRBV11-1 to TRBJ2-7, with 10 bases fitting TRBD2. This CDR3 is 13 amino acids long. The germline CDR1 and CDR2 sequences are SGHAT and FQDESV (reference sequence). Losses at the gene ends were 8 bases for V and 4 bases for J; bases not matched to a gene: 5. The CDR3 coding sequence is TGTGCCAGCGGCTGGACTAGCGGTTACGAGCAGTACTTC. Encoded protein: CASGWTSGYEQYF. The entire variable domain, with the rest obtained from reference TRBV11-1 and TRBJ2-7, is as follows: EAEVAQSPRYKITEKSQAVAFWCDPISGHATLYWYRQILGQGPELLVQFQDESVVDDSQLPKDRFSAERLKGVDSTLKIQPAELGDSAMYLCASGWTSGYEQYFGPGTRLTVT.

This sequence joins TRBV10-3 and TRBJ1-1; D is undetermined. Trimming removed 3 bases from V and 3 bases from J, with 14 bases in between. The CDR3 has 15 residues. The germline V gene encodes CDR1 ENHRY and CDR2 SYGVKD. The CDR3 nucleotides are TGTGCCATCAGTGACCCCCCCGAGGGCGACACTGAAGCTTTCTTT. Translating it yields CAISDPPEGDTEAFF.

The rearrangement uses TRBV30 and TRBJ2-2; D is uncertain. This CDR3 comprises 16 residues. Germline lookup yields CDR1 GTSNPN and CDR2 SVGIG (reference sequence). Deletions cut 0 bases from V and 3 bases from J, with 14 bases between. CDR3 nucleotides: TGTGCCTGGAGTGTAACCCGGACGGGTGACACCGGGGAGCTGTTTTTT. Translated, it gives CAWSVTRTGDTGELFF.

CDR3: CASSPTGGGSITDTQYF. The CDR3, as DNA: TGTGCCAGCAGTCCTACTGGGGGTGGGAGCATCACAGATACGCAGTATTTT. This chain uses TRBV7-3 with TRBJ2-3; D tentatively reads TRBD1 or TRBD2 (5 bases each). Germline CDR1 SGHTA, CDR2 FQGTGA. Trimming pared 6 bases from V and 2 bases from J, leaving 21 bases between. The CDR3 sequence is 17 residues long.

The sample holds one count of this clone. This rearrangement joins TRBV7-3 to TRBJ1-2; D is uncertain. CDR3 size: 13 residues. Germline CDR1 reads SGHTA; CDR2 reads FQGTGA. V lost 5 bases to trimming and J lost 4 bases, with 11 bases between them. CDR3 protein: CASSLANGYGYTF. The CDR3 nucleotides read TGTGCCAGCAGCCTAGCGAACGGCTATGGCTACACCTTC.

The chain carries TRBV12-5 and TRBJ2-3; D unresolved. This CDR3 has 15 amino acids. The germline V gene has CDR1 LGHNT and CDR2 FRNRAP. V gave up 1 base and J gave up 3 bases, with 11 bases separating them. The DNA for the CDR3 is TGTGCTAGTGGTTTGGAAAGGGAATTAACAGATACGCAGTATTTT. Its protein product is CASGLERELTDTQYF.

This CDR3 reads CASSFSGRSGSETQYF. In nucleotides, the CDR3 is TGTGCCAGCAGCTTCTCAGGCCGATCGGGTTCGGAGACCCAGTACTTC. This sequence joins TRBV5-4 and TRBJ2-5; D not resolved. This CDR3 has 16 amino acids. Germline V gene sequence: CDR1 SGHNT, CDR2 YYREEE (reference sequence). Trimming took 2 bases from V and 5 from J, leaving 19 bases between them.

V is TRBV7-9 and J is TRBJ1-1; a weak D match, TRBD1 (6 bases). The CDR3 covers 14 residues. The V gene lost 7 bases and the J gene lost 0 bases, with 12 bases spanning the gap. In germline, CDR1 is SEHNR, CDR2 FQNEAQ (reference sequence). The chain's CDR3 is CASTPGDLNTEAFF. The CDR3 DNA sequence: TGTGCCAGCACCCCAGGGGACCTGAACACTGAAGCTTTCTTT.

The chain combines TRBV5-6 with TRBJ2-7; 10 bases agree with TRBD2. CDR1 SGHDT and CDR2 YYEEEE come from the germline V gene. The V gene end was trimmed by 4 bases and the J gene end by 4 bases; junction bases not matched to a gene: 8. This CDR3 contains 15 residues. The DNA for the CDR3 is TGTGCCAGCAGCCCAAGCGGGGGGGCCGTGTACGAGCAGTACTTC. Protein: CASSPSGGAVYEQYF.

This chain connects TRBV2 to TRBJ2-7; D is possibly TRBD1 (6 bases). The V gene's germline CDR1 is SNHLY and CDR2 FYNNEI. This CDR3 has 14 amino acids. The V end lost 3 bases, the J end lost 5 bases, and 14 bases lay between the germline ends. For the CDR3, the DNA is TGTGCCAGCAGTGAGGGTGTACCAGGGGACGAGCAGTACTTC. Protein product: CASSEGVPGDEQYF. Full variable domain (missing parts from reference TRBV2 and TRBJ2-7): EPEVTQTPSHQVTQMGQEVILRCVPISNHLYFYWYRQILGQKVEFLVSFYNNEISEKSEIFDDQFSVERPDGSNFTLKIRSTKLEDSAMYFCASSEGVPGDEQYFGPGTRLTVT.